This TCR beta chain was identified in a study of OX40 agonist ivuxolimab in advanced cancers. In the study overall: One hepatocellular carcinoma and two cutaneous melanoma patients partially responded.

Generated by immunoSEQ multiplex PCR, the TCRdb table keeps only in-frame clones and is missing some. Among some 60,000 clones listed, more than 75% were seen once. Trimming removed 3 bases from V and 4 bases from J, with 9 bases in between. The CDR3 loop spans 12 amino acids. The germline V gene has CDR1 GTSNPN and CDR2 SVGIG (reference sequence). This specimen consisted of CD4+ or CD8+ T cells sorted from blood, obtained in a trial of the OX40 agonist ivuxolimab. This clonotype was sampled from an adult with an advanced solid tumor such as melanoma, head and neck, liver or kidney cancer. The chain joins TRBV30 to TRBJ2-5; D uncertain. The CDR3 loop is CAWRRSRETQYF. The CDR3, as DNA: TGTGCCTGGAGGCGGTCGCGAGAGACCCAGTACTTC.